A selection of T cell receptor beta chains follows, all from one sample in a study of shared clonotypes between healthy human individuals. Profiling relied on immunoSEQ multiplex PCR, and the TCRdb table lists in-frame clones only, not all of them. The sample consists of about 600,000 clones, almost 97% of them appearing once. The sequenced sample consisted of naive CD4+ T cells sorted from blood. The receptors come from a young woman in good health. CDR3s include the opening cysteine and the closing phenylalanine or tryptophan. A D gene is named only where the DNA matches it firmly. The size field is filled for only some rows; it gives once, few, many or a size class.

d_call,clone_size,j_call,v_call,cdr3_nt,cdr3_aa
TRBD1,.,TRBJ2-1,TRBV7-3,TGTGCCAGCAGCCGGACAGGGGGTATCAATGAGCAGTTCTTC,CASSRTGGINEQFF
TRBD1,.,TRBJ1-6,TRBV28,TGTGCCAGCCACCGGGACAGTGATAATTCACCCCTCCACTTT,CASHRDSDNSPLHF
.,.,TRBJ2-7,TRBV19,TGTGCCAGTAGTATAGATCGGGACTACGAGCAGTACTTC,CASSIDRDYEQYF
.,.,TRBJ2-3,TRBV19,TGTGCCAGTAGTTTAACTGCCACAGATACGCAGTATTTT,CASSLTATDTQYF
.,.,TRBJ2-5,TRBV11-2,TGTGCCAGCAGACCCTCTCGGCGAACGGAGGAAGAGCAGTACTTC,CASRPSRRTEEEQYF
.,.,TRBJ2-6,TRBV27,TGTGCCAGCAGTTTATTGTCAAATAATCCTGGGGCCAACGTCCTGACTTTC,CASSLLSNNPGANVLTF
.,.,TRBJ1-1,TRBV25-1,TGTGCCAGCAGTGGGACCCCTCCTATGAACACTGAAGCTTTCTTT,CASSGTPPMNTEAFF
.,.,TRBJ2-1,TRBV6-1,TGTGCCAGCAGCCTATTCGGACCCTCCAATGAGCAGTTCTTC,CASSLFGPSNEQFF
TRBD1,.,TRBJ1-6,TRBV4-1,TGCGCCAGCAGCCAAACCACAACAGGGGGCTACGATTCACCCCTCCACTTT,CASSQTTTGGYDSPLHF
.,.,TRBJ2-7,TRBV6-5,TGTGCCAGCAGAGGACAGCGGAACGAGCAGTACTTC,CASRGQRNEQYF
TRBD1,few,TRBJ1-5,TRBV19,TGTGCCAGTAGTTCGGAGGGGGCGGTTGATCAGCCCCAGCATTTT,CASSSEGAVDQPQHF
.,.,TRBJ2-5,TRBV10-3,TGTGCCATCAGTGAGTCGAGTAGCAAAGAGACCCAGTACTTC,CAISESSSKETQYF
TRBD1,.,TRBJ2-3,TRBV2,TGTGCCAGCGCGGGACAGGGGAGCACAGATACGCAGTATTTT,CASAGQGSTDTQYF
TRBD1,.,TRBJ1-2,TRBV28,TGTGCCAGCAGTTTAAGGACAGGCTCTGGCTACACCTTC,CASSLRTGSGYTF
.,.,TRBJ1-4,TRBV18,TGTGCCAGCTCGTCTAGAAGTCCAGGGGAGAATGAAAAACTGTTTTTT,CASSSRSPGENEKLFF
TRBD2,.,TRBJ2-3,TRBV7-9,TGTGCCAGCAGCCCCCGGGGGGGCAGTAGCACAGATACGCAGTATTTT,CASSPRGGSSTDTQYF
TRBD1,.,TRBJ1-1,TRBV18,TGTGCCAGCTCACCCTCAGGGGGCCAGAACACTGAAGCTTTCTTT,CASSPSGGQNTEAFF
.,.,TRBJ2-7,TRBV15,TGTGCCACCAGCAGAGGTCCGGGCTCCTACGAGCAGTACTTC,CATSRGPGSYEQYF
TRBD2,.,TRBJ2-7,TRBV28,TGTGCCAGCAGTTTACCCCCACCTCCTAGCGGAACTTATTACGAGCAGTACTTC,CASSLPPPPSGTYYEQYF
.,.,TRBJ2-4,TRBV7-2,TGTGCCAGCAGCCCCAACGCGGCGACCAAAAACATTCAGTACTTC,CASSPNAATKNIQYF
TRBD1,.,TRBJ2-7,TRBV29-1,TGCAGCGTTGCCCCTCGGGACAGGGGGTACGAGCAGTACTTC,CSVAPRDRGYEQYF
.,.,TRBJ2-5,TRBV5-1,TGCGCCAGCAGCGTCCCCGAGACCCAGTACTTC,CASSVPETQYF
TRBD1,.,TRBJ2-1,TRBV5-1,TGCGCCAGCAGCTTGGAACCAGGGGGTGTTAACAATGAGCAGTTCTTC,CASSLEPGGVNNEQFF
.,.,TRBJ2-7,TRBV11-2,TGTGCCAGCAGCTTAAGCACCTACGAGCAGTACTTC,CASSLSTYEQYF
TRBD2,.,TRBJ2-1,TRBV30,TGTGCCTGGAGCAGACTAGCGGGGACCTACAATGAGCAGTTCTTC,CAWSRLAGTYNEQFF
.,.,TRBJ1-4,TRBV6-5,TGTGCCAGCAGTTACTTGAGGCAGGGGATTGGGGAAAAACTGTTTTTT,CASSYLRQGIGEKLFF
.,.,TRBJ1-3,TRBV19,TGTGCCAGTACTAGCGGGTCCACCCTTCACTCTGGAAACACCATATATTTT,CASTSGSTLHSGNTIYF
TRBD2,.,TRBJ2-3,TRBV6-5,TGTGCCAGCAGTTACCGGGGGAGGGGTCGCACAGATACGCAGTATTTT,CASSYRGRGRTDTQYF
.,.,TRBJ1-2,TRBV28,TGTGCCAGCAGTTTTCGACAGCCCATTGGATACACCTTC,CASSFRQPIGYTF
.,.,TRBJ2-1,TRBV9,TGTGCCAGCAGCAGTAAACGCCCTGGTACAAGCCCCCTTTACAATGAGCAGTTCTTC,CASSSKRPGTSPLYNEQFF
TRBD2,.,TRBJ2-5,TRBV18,TGTGCCAGCTCATTGGCGGGAGGCCAAGAGACCCAGTACTTC,CASSLAGGQETQYF
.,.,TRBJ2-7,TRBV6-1,TGTGCCAGCATATATTCCAGAAAGCAGTACTTC,CASIYSRKQYF
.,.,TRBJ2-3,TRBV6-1,TGTGCCAGCAGTAGGAATCAGCCCACAGATACGCAGTATTTT,CASSRNQPTDTQYF
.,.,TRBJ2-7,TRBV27,TGTGCCAGCAGTTCAGCATCCTACGAGCAGTACTTC,CASSSASYEQYF
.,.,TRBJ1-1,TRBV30,TGTGCCTGGAGTAATCTCTCGGCCGGAGCTTTCTTT,CAWSNLSAGAFF
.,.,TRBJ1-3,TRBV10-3,TGTGCCATCAGTGAGTCTGGAGGGCCGATAGGTGGAAACACCATATATTTT,CAISESGGPIGGNTIYF
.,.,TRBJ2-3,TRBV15,TGTGCCACCAGCACCAGGGCGGATACGCAGTATTTT,CATSTRADTQYF
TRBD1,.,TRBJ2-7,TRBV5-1,TGCGCCAGCAGTCGAATCGGGACAGGGAGGGTTTACGAGCAGTACTTC,CASSRIGTGRVYEQYF
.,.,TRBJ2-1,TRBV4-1,TGCGCCAGCAGCCAAGACCGAACAGGGAGATATTGGCAGTTCTTC,CASSQDRTGRYWQFF
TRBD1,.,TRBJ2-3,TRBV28,TGTGCCAGCAGAAGCCAGGGGGCCGATACGCAGTATTTT,CASRSQGADTQYF
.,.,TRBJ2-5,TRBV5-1,TGCGCCAGCAGCTTTTACCGACAGACGACTGGGGAGACCCAGTACTTC,CASSFYRQTTGETQYF
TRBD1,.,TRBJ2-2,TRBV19,TGTGCCAGTAGTTCCCCGGACAGGGACACCGGGGAGCTGTTTTTT,CASSSPDRDTGELFF
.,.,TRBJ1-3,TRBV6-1,TGTGCCAGCATGCTCACAGGCACCTCTGGAAACACCATATATTTT,CASMLTGTSGNTIYF
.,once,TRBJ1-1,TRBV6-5,TGTGCCAGCAGTTGGACTCGGGTGGCTTTCTTT,CASSWTRVAFF